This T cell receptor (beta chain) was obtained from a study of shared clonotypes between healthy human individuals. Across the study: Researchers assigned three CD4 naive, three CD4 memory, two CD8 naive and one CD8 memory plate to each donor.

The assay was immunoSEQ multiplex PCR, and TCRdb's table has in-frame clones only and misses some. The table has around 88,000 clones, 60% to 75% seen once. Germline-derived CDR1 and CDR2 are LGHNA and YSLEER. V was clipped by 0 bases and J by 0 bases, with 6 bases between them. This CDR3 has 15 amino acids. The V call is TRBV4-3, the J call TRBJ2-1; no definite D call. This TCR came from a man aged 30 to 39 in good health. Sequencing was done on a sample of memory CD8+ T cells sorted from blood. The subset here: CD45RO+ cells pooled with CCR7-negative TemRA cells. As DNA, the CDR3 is TGCGCCAGCAGCCAAGACGAGGACTCCTACAATGAGCAGTTCTTC. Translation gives CASSQDEDSYNEQFF.